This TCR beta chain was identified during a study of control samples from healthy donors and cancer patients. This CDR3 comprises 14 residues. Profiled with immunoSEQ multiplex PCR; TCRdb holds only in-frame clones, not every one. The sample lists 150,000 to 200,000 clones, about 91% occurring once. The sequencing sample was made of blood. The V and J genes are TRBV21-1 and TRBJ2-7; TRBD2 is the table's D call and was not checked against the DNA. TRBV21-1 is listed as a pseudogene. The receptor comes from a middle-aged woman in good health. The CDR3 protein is CASSTRPGGYGQYF. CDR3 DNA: TGTGCCAGCAGTACTAGACCCGGGGGGTATGGGCAGTACTTC.